Shown below are 26 T cell receptor beta chains from a single sample sequenced in a study of vaccination and CD4 T cells after COVID-19. As for treatment: roughly ten-day PBMC culture with coronavirus spike peptide pools or control peptides (ViraFEST assay). These receptors have no known antigen. At the Johns Hopkins FTIC core, DNA taken from cultured CD4+ T cells was sequenced by way of the Oncomine TCR Beta short-read assay. MiXCR, applied by TCRdb to the PCR reads, yields one record per CDR3 protein. The repertoire consists of about 14,000 distinct CDR3 sequences, with roughly 55% occurring once and the leading ten covering approximately 16%. The material sequenced was CD4+ T cells from blood, cultured in vitro. Receptors were obtained from a human donor who had recovered from COVID-19.

The chain couples TRBV25-1 to TRBJ2-5, with D possibly TRBD1 on 6 matching bases. With 5 bases removed from V and 0 bases from J, the gap between germline ends came to 10 bases. The V gene's germline CDR1 is MGHDK and CDR2 SYGVNS. The CDR3 covers 14 residues. The chain's CDR3 is CASSLHRDQETQYF. The CDR3 region has the DNA TGTGCCAGCAGTTTACACAGGGACCAAGAGACCCAGTACTTC. Supplemented by reference TRBV25-1 and TRBJ2-5, the full variable domain reads EADIYQTPRYLVIGTGKKITLECSQTMGHDKMYWYQQDPGMELHLIHYSYGVNSTEKGDLSSESTVSRIRTEHFPLTLESARPSHTSQYLCASSLHRDQETQYFGPGTRLLVL.

A few counts support this clonotype. The rearrangement uses TRBV7-6 and TRBJ1-6; weak D call: TRBD1 (6 bases). The CDR3 totals 14 residues. Germline CDR1 and CDR2: SGHVS and FNYEAQ. The ends were cut back, 5 bases at V and 6 bases at J, with 11 bases in the middle. In DNA form, the CDR3 reads TGTGCCAGCAGCCAACGGGGGCCTAATTCACCCCTCCACTTT. It translates to CASSQRGPNSPLHF.

The table lists this clonotype with a few counts. The chain joins TRBV27 to TRBJ2-2, with a tentative D call TRBD1 (6 bases). V lost 7 bases and J lost 3, with 15 bases in between. The CDR3 sequence is 15 residues long. CDR1 and CDR2 (germline): MNHEY, SMNVEV (reference sequence). CDR3 region: CASNRVNSDTGELFF. CDR3 nucleotides: TGTGCCAGCAACAGGGTAAATTCGGACACCGGGGAGCTGTTTTTT.

The chain combines TRBV28 with TRBJ2-7; D gene uncertain. The CDR3 totals 13 residues. The germline CDR1 and CDR2 sequences are MDHEN and SYDVKM. V lost 7 bases, J lost 2 bases, and 12 bases lay in between. CDR3 bases: TGTGCCAGCACTCCCCCGCTAGCCTACGAGCAGTACTTC. Translation: CASTPPLAYEQYF.

The chain employs TRBV2 and TRBJ2-1; 11 bases line up with TRBD2. The CDR3 contains 15 residues. Per germline, CDR1 SNHLY and CDR2 FYNNEI. Trimming cost V 6 bases and J 4 bases; bases outside gene matches: 5. CDR3 in DNA: TGTGCCAGCAGCCTCCGGACTAGCGGGTACAATGAGCAGTTCTTC. It codes for CASSLRTSGYNEQFF.

The chain carries TRBV5-1 and TRBJ2-5, with 7 bases that match TRBD1. Trimming took 4 bases from V and 1 from J; bases not matched to a gene: 4. The germline CDR1 and CDR2 sequences are SGHRS and YFSETQ. The CDR3 length is 14 residues. Here the CDR3 reads CASSDRVGQETQYF. Written as DNA, the CDR3 is TGCGCCAGCAGCGACAGGGTGGGCCAAGAGACCCAGTACTTC.

The gene calls are TRBV6-1 and TRBJ2-7; D might be TRBD1 or TRBD2, each matching 5 bases. V was trimmed by 5 bases and J by 0 bases, leaving 11 bases between them. Germline-derived CDR1 and CDR2 are MNHNS and SASEGT. The CDR3 is 14 amino acids. CDR3: CASSMGRGSYEQYF. For the CDR3, the DNA is TGTGCCAGCAGTATGGGACGGGGCTCCTACGAGCAGTACTTC.

This clonotype occurred a few times. The chain uses TRBV20-1 and TRBJ2-1, with TRBD2 matching 14 bases. CDR1 and CDR2 (germline): DFQATT, SNEGSKA (reference sequence). After removal of 3 bases from V and 7 bases from J, the junction contained 2 bases not matched to a gene. The CDR3 consists of 14 residues. The CDR3 DNA reads as TGCAGTGCTAGGGGGACTAGCGGGAGAAATGAGCAGTTCTTC. Protein: CSARGTSGRNEQFF.

The CDR3 DNA follows: TGTGCCAGCAGTTCCTTTGGGGAGTCACCGGGAGATACGCAGTATTTT. It is translated as CASSSFGESPGDTQYF. This chain connects TRBV2 to TRBJ2-3, with D possibly being TRBD2 (5 bases). The length of the CDR3 is 16 residues. Trimming removed 5 bases from V and 5 bases from J, with 20 bases in between. Per the germline V gene, CDR1 is SNHLY and CDR2 is FYNNEI. Based on the CDR3 plus reference TRBV2 and TRBJ2-3, the full variable domain is EPEVTQTPSHQVTQMGQEVILRCVPISNHLYFYWYRQILGQKVEFLVSFYNNEISEKSEIFDDQFSVERPDGSNFTLKIRSTKLEDSAMYFCASSSFGESPGDTQYFGPGTRLTVL.

This clonotype has just a few counts. This chain links TRBV20-1 with TRBJ1-4; 8 nucleotides match TRBD1. Germline CDR1 DFQATT, CDR2 SNEGSKA (reference sequence). V was pared by 3 bases and J by 8 bases, with 11 bases of the junction left unmatched. The length of the CDR3 is 15 residues. CDR3 in DNA: TGCAGTGCTAGGAACCGGCAGGGGGCGGAGGAAAAACTGTTTTTT. This translates into CSARNRQGAEEKLFF.

This sequence joins TRBV20-1 and TRBJ2-2; tentative D call: TRBD2 (6 bases). From germline, CDR1 is DFQATT and CDR2 SNEGSKA (reference sequence). CDR3 length: 13 amino acids. With 3 bases removed from V and 4 bases from J, the gap between germline ends came to 9 bases. The CDR3 region is CSASGSVTGELFF. The CDR3 coding sequence is TGCAGTGCTAGCGGGAGTGTCACCGGGGAGCTGTTTTTT.

The rearrangement links TRBV5-1 to TRBJ1-1; D ambiguous. CDR3 length equals 14 residues. The ends were cut back, 3 bases at V and 0 bases at J, with 9 bases in the middle. The germline CDR1 and CDR2 sequences are SGHRS and YFSETQ. CDR3 loop: CASSSFGVNTEAFF. The CDR3 DNA reads TGCGCCAGCAGCTCCTTTGGGGTGAACACTGAAGCTTTCTTT.

The gene calls are TRBV21-1 and TRBJ1-1. TRBV21-1 is described as a pseudogene. There are 12 residues in the CDR3. The CDR3 spells CASSRSNTEAFF. CDR3 nucleotide sequence: TGTGCCAGCAGCCGATCGAACACTGAAGCTTTCTTT.

This clonotype occurred a few times. The chain employs TRBV7-3 and TRBJ1-3; TRBD1 is a possible D gene (5 bases). This CDR3 contains 15 residues. The V end was cut by 5 bases, the J end by 1 base, with 12 bases between. Germline-derived CDR1 and CDR2 are SGHTA and FQGTGA. The chain's CDR3 is CASSLSGGSGNTIYF. The CDR3 DNA sequence: TGTGCCAGCAGCCTCAGCGGGGGTTCTGGAAACACCATATATTTT.

There are a few counts of this clonotype. At one end, the junction sequence differs from germline, possibly due to a read error. The chain carries TRBV20-1 and TRBJ1-1; D may be TRBD1 (5 bases). Germline values: CDR1 DFQATT, CDR2 SNEGSKA (reference sequence). The CDR3 runs 16 residues. The CDR3 DNA is TGCAGTGCGAGAGAGGGAGGGGTTCTATGGGACACTGAAGCTTTCTTT. The encoded protein is CSAREGGVLWDTEAFF.

The V gene is TRBV6-2 or TRBV6-3, the J gene TRBJ2-2; no reliable D call. The CDR3 loop spans 11 amino acids. Germline V CDR1 and CDR2: MNHEY, SVGEGT. Trimming shortened V by 6 bases and J by 7 bases, and 6 bases separated the two germline ends. The CDR3 sequence is CASSPHGELFF. Here the CDR3 DNA reads TGTGCCAGCAGCCCGCACGGGGAGCTGTTTTTT.

The chain joins TRBV20-1 to TRBJ1-5, with 7 bases aligning to TRBD1. The germline V gene has CDR1 DFQATT and CDR2 SNEGSKA (reference sequence). This CDR3 region has 17 residues. Germline trimming cut 0 bases from V and 1 base from J; bases unmatched to any gene: 9. The DNA for the CDR3 is TGCAGTGCTAGAGATCTCGACAGGGAAAAAAGCAATCAGCCCCAGCATTTT. Its translation is CSARDLDREKSNQPQHF.

V and J are TRBV30 and TRBJ2-7; D call uncertain. The CDR3 spans 11 residues. Deletions cut 5 bases from V and 7 bases from J, with 12 bases between. Germline V lookup: CDR1 GTSNPN, CDR2 SVGIG (reference sequence). The CDR3 coding sequence is TGTGCCTGGGGCCGGATGGGGGAGCAGTACTTC. As protein: CAWGRMGEQYF.

This clonotype appeared a few times. This CDR3 reads CASSQREDTEAFF. As DNA, the CDR3 is TGTGCCAGCAGTCAACGGGAGGACACTGAAGCTTTCTTT. The rearrangement uses TRBV12-3 or TRBV12-4 and TRBJ1-1, with D hard to call. The ends were cut back, 5 bases at V and 3 bases at J, with 10 bases in the middle. The CDR3 extends over 13 amino acids.

V and J are TRBV7-6 and TRBJ1-6; TRBD1 is a possible D gene (5 bases). Germline-derived CDR1 and CDR2 are SGHVS and FNYEAQ. The ends were cut back, 0 bases at V and 8 bases at J, with 14 bases in the middle. This CDR3 spans 16 amino acids. The CDR3 sequence: CASSLARRGGYSPLHF. CDR3 nucleotides: TGTGCCAGCAGCTTAGCGAGGCGGGGCGGGTATTCACCCCTCCACTTT.

This chain connects TRBV20-1 to TRBJ2-2, with 10 nucleotides matching TRBD1. The CDR3 has 14 residues. Germline lookup yields CDR1 DFQATT and CDR2 SNEGSKA (reference sequence). V lost 5 bases and J lost 5; bases outside the gene matches: 5. CDR3 sequence (DNA): TGCAGTGCTGAGACAGGGGGCTTTACCGGGGAGCTGTTTTTT. Translated, it gives CSAETGGFTGELFF.

The rearrangement joins TRBV6-1 to TRBJ2-2; no clear D gene. Germline V gene sequence: CDR1 MNHNS, CDR2 SASEGT. V was shortened by 6 bases and J by 0 bases, with 8 bases between the two germline ends. The CDR3 has 14 amino acids. CDR3 in amino acids: CASRLKANTGELFF. The CDR3 DNA reads as TGTGCCAGCAGATTAAAAGCGAACACCGGGGAGCTGTTTTTT.

Only a few counts were recorded for this clonotype. The chain recombines TRBV7-6 with TRBJ2-3, with 14 bases fitting TRBD2. The CDR3 is made up of 16 amino acids. Germline-derived CDR1 and CDR2 are SGHVS and FNYEAQ. With 3 bases clipped from V and 4 bases from J, the junction kept 3 bases outside the gene matches. This chain's CDR3 is CASSLGLAGAPDTQYF. CDR3 sequence (DNA): TGTGCCAGCAGCTTGGGACTAGCGGGAGCGCCAGATACGCAGTATTTT. The full variable domain, with the rest looked up from reference TRBV7-6 and TRBJ2-3, is GAGVSQSPRYKVTKRGQDVALRCDPISGHVSLYWYRQALGQGPEFLTYFNYEAQQDKSGLPNDRFSAERPEGSISTLTIQRTEQRDSAMYRCASSLGLAGAPDTQYFGPGTRLTVL.

A few counts support this clonotype. The chain joins TRBV7-2 to TRBJ1-4; D remains unclear. The V end was cut by 2 bases, the J end by 3 bases, with 1 base between. Germline V CDR1 and CDR2: SGHTA, FQGNSA. The CDR3 covers 12 residues. The CDR3 DNA reads TGTGCCAGCAGCTTACCTAATGAAAAACTGTTTTTT. The encoded protein is CASSLPNEKLFF.

This chain uses TRBV5-4 with TRBJ2-3; 7 nucleotides align to TRBD1. Unmatched junction bases numbered 11, after V lost 4 bases and J lost 3 bases. The CDR3 contains 16 residues. Germline values: CDR1 SGHNT, CDR2 YYREEE (reference sequence). The CDR3 spells CASSTAKGAGTDTQYF. CDR3 nucleotide sequence: TGTGCCAGCAGCACGGCGAAGGGGGCAGGTACAGATACGCAGTATTTT.

The chain couples TRBV15 to TRBJ2-7; 7 bases are a match to TRBD2. The CDR3 totals 16 residues. The germline CDR1 and CDR2 sequences are LNHNV and YYDKDF (reference sequence). Losses at the gene ends were 6 bases for V and 0 bases for J; bases not matched to a gene: 11. The DNA of the CDR3 is TGTGCCACCAGGGATGGGGGGGTCGGGCTCTCCTACGAGCAGTACTTC. Residues: CATRDGGVGLSYEQYF.